The 19 T cell receptor beta chains presented below share a single source sample, sequenced in a study of T cell responses to AZD1222 COVID-19 vaccine. The method was immunoSEQ multiplex PCR; TCRdb's version includes in-frame clones alone and lacks a portion of them. The sample comprises approximately 76,000 clones, 70% to 90% of which are singletons, and less than 20% rests with the top ten. The material sequenced was peripheral blood, taken on day 0 of AZD1222 vaccination. Source of these receptors: an adult in good health.

The chain has TRBV25-1 and TRBJ1-3; D may be TRBD1 (5 bases). Germline values: CDR1 MGHDK, CDR2 SYGVNS. The V and J ends lost 5 bases and 1 base respectively, with 15 bases between them. The CDR3 runs to 16 residues. In DNA, the CDR3 is TGTGCCAGCAGTAAACACGGAAAGGGGTCTGGAAACACCATATATTTT. Translation gives CASSKHGKGSGNTIYF.

The chain joins TRBV7-9 to TRBJ1-2, with 12 bases that match TRBD1. The germline V gene has CDR1 SEHNR and CDR2 FQNEAQ (reference sequence). The length of the CDR3 is 15 residues. V shed 5 bases, J shed 13 bases, and the junction held 14 bases outside the gene matches. The CDR3 sequence is CASSTSGTGGGRGTF. CDR3 DNA: TGTGCCAGCAGCACCTCCGGGACAGGGGGCGGTCGAGGCACCTTC. Supplemented by reference TRBV7-9 and TRBJ1-2, the full variable domain reads DTGVSQNPRHKITKRGQNVTFRCDPISEHNRLYWYRQTLGQGPEFLTYFQNEAQLEKSRLLSDRFSAERPKGSFSTLEIQRTEQGDSAMYLCASSTSGTGGGRGTFGSGTRLTVV.

The V gene is TRBV28, the J gene TRBJ2-3, with D uncertain. V lost 7 bases, J lost 8 bases, and 10 bases lay in between. The CDR3 is 11 residues long. Germline CDR1 is MDHEN and CDR2 is SYDVKM. The CDR3 DNA reads as TGTGCCAGCACCCTCGGAGTTACGCAGTATTTT. Translation: CASTLGVTQYF.

Only a few counts were recorded for this clone. The rearrangement links TRBV20-1 to TRBJ1-2; no reliable D call. The ends were cut back, 3 bases at V and 4 bases at J, with 9 bases in the middle. The CDR3 is 12 residues long. From germline, CDR1 is DFQATT and CDR2 SNEGSKA (reference sequence). CDR3 DNA: TGCAGTGCTAGTAGTACCGTCTATGGCTACACCTTC. This encodes CSASSTVYGYTF.

V usage is TRBV29-1 and J usage is TRBJ2-3, with a tentative D call TRBD2 (5 bases). The CDR3 consists of 14 residues. V lost 4 bases to trimming and J lost 2 bases, with 13 bases between them. Germline V CDR1 and CDR2: SQVTM, ANQGSEA. The CDR3 sequence is CSVVRAELTDTQYF. CDR3 DNA: TGCAGCGTTGTCAGAGCGGAGCTCACAGATACGCAGTATTTT.

In this sample, this clone turned up once. The V gene is TRBV6-5, the J gene TRBJ1-4; D might be TRBD1 (5 bases). V was trimmed by 10 bases and J by 10 bases, leaving 22 bases between them. CDR3 length: 14 amino acids. CDR1 is MNHEY, CDR2 SVGAGI, per germline. CDR3 nucleotides: TGTGCCACCGGAAATCAGGGTTCCGGGGGAAAACTGTTTTTT. The encoded protein is CATGNQGSGGKLFF.

As to this clone: The junction shows a germline mismatch at one end, possibly a read error. The V call is TRBV5-4, the J call TRBJ2-1, with 11 bases identical to TRBD2. Germline V gene data show CDR1 as SGHNT and CDR2 as YYREEE (reference sequence). The CDR3 sequence is 16 residues long. For the CDR3, the DNA is TGTGCCAGCAGCACCGGGACTAGCGGACCCTATAATGAGCAGTTCTTC. Its translation: CASSTGTSGPYNEQFF.

The genes are TRBV10-3 and TRBJ1-2; tentatively, D is TRBD1 (6 bases). Germline CDR1 is ENHRY and CDR2 is SYGVKD. The CDR3 length is 13 residues. Trimming shortened V by 6 bases and J by 2 bases, and 10 bases separated the two germline ends. CDR3 loop: CAIRPQGNYGYTF. CDR3 nucleotide sequence: TGTGCCATCAGGCCACAGGGAAACTATGGCTACACCTTC.

The chain carries TRBV10-3 and TRBJ1-5; D gene unclear. CDR3 length: 15 residues. Trimming removed 0 bases at V and 7 bases at J, with 13 bases between. Germline V gives CDR1 ENHRY, CDR2 SYGVKD. The DNA for the CDR3 is TGTGCCATCAGTGAGTCGCCGGCGGGAAGCCAGCCCCAGCATTTT. Its translation: CAISESPAGSQPQHF.

The chain carries TRBV7-3 and TRBJ2-6; D not resolved. Germline CDR1 reads SGHTA; CDR2 reads FQGTGA. V lost 4 bases, J lost 1 base, and 20 bases lay in between. The CDR3 is made up of 19 amino acids. CDR3 amino acids: CASSSLPGQMGSGANVLTF. CDR3 nucleotides: TGTGCCAGCAGCTCCCTTCCCGGGCAGATGGGGTCTGGGGCCAACGTCCTGACTTTC.

The rearrangement uses TRBV6-5 and TRBJ1-5; D remains unclear. Germline CDR1 and CDR2: MNHEY and SVGAGI. The CDR3 runs 14 residues. V lost 8 bases to trimming and J lost 1 base, with 12 bases between them. The CDR3 region is CASATHGSNQPQHF. The CDR3, as DNA: TGTGCCAGCGCTACGCATGGAAGCAATCAGCCCCAGCATTTT.

The chain links TRBV27 to TRBJ1-2, with TRBD1 matching 8 bases. V lost 3 bases and J lost 0; bases outside the gene matches: 3. There are 15 residues in the CDR3. Germline lookup yields CDR1 MNHEY and CDR2 SMNVEV (reference sequence). This CDR3 reads CASSFNRGANYGYTF. The CDR3 DNA is TGTGCCAGCAGTTTCAACAGGGGGGCTAACTATGGCTACACCTTC.

The chain employs TRBV28 and TRBJ1-5; TRBD1 matches 9 bases. V lost 5 bases and J lost 7; bases outside the gene matches: 6. The CDR3 length is 14 residues. Germline V gene data show CDR1 as MDHEN and CDR2 as SYDVKM. CDR3 protein: CASSRTGTGQPQHF. The CDR3 coding sequence is TGTGCCAGCAGTAGAACCGGGACAGGGCAGCCCCAGCATTTT.

With respect to this clone: This sample also contains other DNA sequences that code for the same CDR3. The rearrangement links TRBV6-5 to TRBJ1-1; no clear D. This CDR3 spans 14 amino acids. The ends were cut back, 6 bases at V and 1 base at J, with 12 bases in the middle. Germline CDR1 reads MNHEY; CDR2 reads SVGAGI. The CDR3 is CASSRNQGNTEAFF. The CDR3 DNA reads TGTGCCAGCAGCCGCAACCAAGGGAACACTGAAGCTTTCTTT.

The V call is TRBV6-4, the J call TRBJ1-5; 8 nucleotides line up with TRBD1. With V trimmed by 2 bases and J by 4 bases, 1 base remained unmatched. This CDR3 spans 14 amino acids. Germline CDR1 and CDR2: MRHNA and SNTAGT. The DNA for the CDR3 is TGTGCCAGCAGTGACGACAGGGGTAATCAGCCCCAGCATTTT. Translating gives CASSDDRGNQPQHF.

V gene TRBV27 combines with J gene TRBJ2-1; 11 nucleotides align to TRBD2. Per germline, CDR1 MNHEY and CDR2 SMNVEV (reference sequence). Trimming removed 0 bases from V and 15 bases from J; junction bases left unmatched: 10. The CDR3 covers 15 residues. Written as DNA, the CDR3 is TGTGCCAGCAGTTTATCGTCGGTAGCGGGAGGGAGGGCGTTCTTC. Amino acid sequence: CASSLSSVAGGRAFF.

This clone appeared once. This chain uses TRBV7-3 with TRBJ1-6; D may be TRBD1 (6 bases). There are 16 residues in the CDR3. Germline V gene lookup returns CDR1 SGHTA and CDR2 FQGTGA. The ends were cut back, 2 bases at V and 8 bases at J, with 16 bases in the middle. CDR3 sequence (DNA): TGTGCCAGCAGCTTATTAGACAGGCGAGCCGATTCACCCCTCCACTTT. Its protein product is CASSLLDRRADSPLHF.

This clone was counted a few times. A read error may produce the germline difference seen at one junction end. The gene calls are TRBV30 and TRBJ2-7; D unclear. The CDR3 sequence is 13 residues long. In germline, CDR1 is GTSNPN, CDR2 SVGIG (reference sequence). Here the CDR3 reads CAWSVLFRTVIHF. The CDR3 DNA follows: TGTGCCTGGAGTGTTCTTTTTCGAACTGTTATCCACTTC. The full variable domain, with the rest looked up from reference TRBV30 and TRBJ2-7, is SQTIHQWPATLVQPVGSPLSLECTVEGTSNPNLYWYRQAAGRGLQLLFYSVGIGQISSEVPQNLSASRPQDRQFILSSKKLLLSDSGFYLCAWSVLFRTVIHFGPGTRLTVT.

The J gene is TRBJ2-5, the V gene TRBV19, with 7 positions matching TRBD1. V lost 6 bases, J lost 4 bases, and 8 bases stayed unmatched. The CDR3 is 14 amino acids. CDR1 and CDR2 (germline): LNHDA, SQIVND (reference sequence). The CDR3 protein is CASSATGVTETQYF. CDR3 bases: TGTGCCAGTAGCGCCACAGGGGTCACAGAGACCCAGTACTTC.